The 14 T cell receptor beta chains listed next were all sequenced from one sample in a study of cytomegalovirus exposure and HLA in healthy donors. With 60 Vbeta and 13 Jbeta primers, the PCR was carried out. Here immunoSEQ multiplex PCR was the method, and the copy in TCRdb shows in-frame clones only, minus some. The table shows around 120,000 clones, with 65% to 90% occurring only once. Input material: PBMCs. These receptors all stem from a girl aged 2-10 years in good health and CMV-seronegative.

J is TRBJ2-7 and V is TRBV29-1; D unclear. This CDR3 comprises 13 residues. Germline lookup yields CDR1 SQVTM and CDR2 ANQGSEA. Deletions cut 4 bases from V and 3 bases from J, with 13 bases between. The CDR3 reads CSVALRYSYEQYF. As DNA, the CDR3 is TGCAGCGTTGCCCTACGGTACAGCTACGAGCAGTACTTC.

The rearrangement joins TRBV5-6 to TRBJ2-1, with 12 nucleotides matching TRBD2. Trimming cost V 5 bases and J 7 bases; bases outside gene matches: 10. This CDR3 is 16 amino acids long. Per germline, CDR1 SGHDT and CDR2 YYEEEE. Here the CDR3 DNA reads TGTGCCAGCAGTCCCGGGTTGACTAGCGGGAGTAATGAGCAGTTCTTC. Amino acids: CASSPGLTSGSNEQFF.

The sample holds a few counts of this clone. The rearrangement joins TRBV13 to TRBJ1-3; tentative D call: TRBD1 (6 bases). Per the germline V gene, CDR1 is PRHDT and CDR2 is FYEKMQ (reference sequence). The CDR3 has 15 amino acids. V dropped 4 bases and J dropped 4 bases, with 14 bases sitting between them. CDR3 sequence reads: CASSSLAGAGNTIYF. CDR3 bases: TGTGCCAGCAGCTCCCTGGCAGGGGCCGGAAACACCATATATTTT.

V and J are TRBV29-1 and TRBJ1-4, with 10 bases identical to TRBD1. J lost 5 bases, V lost 2 bases, and 5 bases had no gene match. This CDR3 has 15 amino acids. Looked up from germline, CDR1 is SQVTM and CDR2 is ANQGSEA. CDR3 residues: CSVEYPGQGNEKLFF. In DNA, the CDR3 is TGCAGCGTTGAATACCCGGGACAGGGGAATGAAAAACTGTTTTTT.

The V and J genes are TRBV6-6 and TRBJ1-1; D may be TRBD1 (5 bases). CDR1 and CDR2 (germline): MNHNY, SVGAGI (reference sequence). Trimming took 0 bases from V and 0 from J, leaving 8 bases between them. The CDR3 is made up of 15 amino acids. CDR3 sequence (DNA): TGTGCCAGCAGTTACTCGACGGGGGTGAACACTGAAGCTTTCTTT. Protein sequence: CASSYSTGVNTEAFF.

The gene calls are TRBV7-3 and TRBJ2-1; 8 bases map to TRBD2. CDR3 length: 16 amino acids. With 2 bases clipped from V and 6 bases from J, the junction kept 9 bases outside the gene matches. Germline V gene data show CDR1 as SGHTA and CDR2 as FQGTGA. The CDR3, as DNA: TGTGCCAGCAGCTTAGAAGGGACTAGAAACCCCAATGAGCAGTTCTTC. This encodes CASSLEGTRNPNEQFF. The whole variable domain, remainder taken from reference TRBV7-3 and TRBJ2-1, is GAGVSQTPSNKVTEKGKYVELRCDPISGHTALYWYRQSLGQGPEFLIYFQGTGAADDSGLPNDRFFAVRPEGSVSTLKIQRTERGDSAVYLCASSLEGTRNPNEQFFGPGTRLTVL.

The gene calls are TRBV27 and TRBJ2-4; 9 bases are shared with TRBD1. V gave up 1 base and J gave up 8 bases; unmatched junction bases: 3. The CDR3 extends over 14 amino acids. Germline-derived CDR1 and CDR2 are MNHEY and SMNVEV (reference sequence). The DNA of the CDR3 is TGTGCCAGCAGTTTATATCGGACAGGGGACATTCAGTACTTC. The encoded protein is CASSLYRTGDIQYF.

The chain couples TRBV27 to TRBJ1-5; 7 positions agree with TRBD1. V shed 5 bases and J 3 bases; nucleotides not matched to a gene: 7. Germline values: CDR1 MNHEY, CDR2 SMNVEV (reference sequence). This CDR3 comprises 15 residues. Written as DNA, the CDR3 is TGTGCCAGCAGTCAGGGAACAGGGGTCAATCAGCCCCAGCATTTT. Translation gives CASSQGTGVNQPQHF.

This clone was found once. The chain recombines TRBV19 with TRBJ1-2; possibly TRBD1 for D (5 bases). The CDR3 is 14 residues long. CDR1 and CDR2 from the germline V gene are LNHDA and SQIVND (reference sequence). V dropped 6 bases and J dropped 0 bases, with 11 bases sitting between them. The CDR3 bases are TGTGCCAGTAGCCAACAGGTAGCTAACTATGGCTACACCTTC. Amino acids: CASSQQVANYGYTF.

The chain couples TRBV27 to TRBJ2-3; tentatively, D is TRBD2 (6 bases). The CDR3 is 17 residues long. V shed 6 bases and J shed 2 bases, with 21 bases lying between them. The V gene's germline CDR1 is MNHEY and CDR2 SMNVEV (reference sequence). The CDR3 nucleotides are TGTGCCAGCAGCTTAAATCACCGGGACTCGCCCACAGATACGCAGTATTTT. This translates into CASSLNHRDSPTDTQYF.

This sequence joins TRBV6-4 and TRBJ2-3, with a tentative D call TRBD2 (5 bases). Germline loops: CDR1 MRHNA, CDR2 SNTAGT. Deletions cut 2 bases from V and 0 bases from J, with 9 bases between. The CDR3 spans 15 residues. CDR3 in amino acids: CASSDTRSSTDTQYF. The CDR3 DNA reads TGTGCCAGCAGTGACACTAGAAGCAGCACAGATACGCAGTATTTT.

The V and J genes are TRBV11-2 and TRBJ1-5; 10 bases line up with TRBD1. Germline V lookup: CDR1 SGHAT, CDR2 FQNNGV. V was pared by 4 bases and J by 4 bases, with 4 bases of the junction left unmatched. This CDR3 is 15 amino acids long. The DNA for the CDR3 is TGTGCCAGCAGCTACGGGACAGGGGAGAATCAGCCCCAGCATTTT. Translating it yields CASSYGTGENQPQHF.

The chain is built from TRBV6-5 and TRBJ1-1; 9 nucleotides agree with TRBD1. Germline V gene data show CDR1 as MNHEY and CDR2 as SVGAGI. The CDR3 contains 14 residues. J lost 4 bases, V lost 2 bases, and 2 bases had no gene match. The CDR3 protein is CASSYGTGFTEAFF. CDR3 nucleotide sequence: TGTGCCAGCAGTTACGGGACAGGGTTCACTGAAGCTTTCTTT.

V gene TRBV9 combines with J gene TRBJ2-5; 8 bases align to TRBD2. This CDR3 spans 15 amino acids. Germline CDR1 and CDR2: SGDLS and YYNGEE. The J segment lost 1 base and the V segment lost 3 bases, leaving 5 bases of the junction unmatched. DNA for the CDR3: TGTGCCAGCAGCGCTGGACTAGCCCTCCAAGAGACCCAGTACTTC. Translating gives CASSAGLALQETQYF.